This passage covers 20 T cell receptor beta chains from one sample sequenced in a study of siplizumab effects on memory and regulatory T cells. The data were produced by immunoSEQ multiplex PCR, yet TCRdb's version contains in-frame clones alone and is incomplete. This table holds 50,000 to 75,000 clones, 90% to 98% found once. Sequences were obtained from naive CD8+ T cells sorted from blood. The receptors derive from a human donor in good health.

This clone has only a few counts. This rearrangement joins TRBV30 to TRBJ1-2, with a weak D call TRBD1 (5 bases). Between the trimmed V and J ends, which lost 0 bases and 7 bases, there was a span of 12 bases. CDR3 length: 13 residues. Germline loops: CDR1 GTSNPN, CDR2 SVGIG (reference sequence). The CDR3 nucleotides are TGTGCCTGGAGTGTAGCGGGGGTGGGTGGCTACACCTTC. It specifies CAWSVAGVGGYTF. The full variable domain, with the rest looked up from reference TRBV30 and TRBJ1-2, is SQTIHQWPATLVQPVGSPLSLECTVEGTSNPNLYWYRQAAGRGLQLLFYSVGIGQISSEVPQNLSASRPQDRQFILSSKKLLLSDSGFYLCAWSVAGVGGYTFGSGTRLTVV.

The chain uses TRBV4-1 and TRBJ2-1; 10 positions match TRBD1. Germline loops: CDR1 MGHRA, CDR2 YSYEKL. J was trimmed by 6 bases and V by 1 base; bases with no gene match: 3. This CDR3 is 15 amino acids long. CDR3 coding DNA: TGCGCCAGCAGCCAAGCAGGGACAGGGGTCAATGAGCAGTTCTTC. This translates into CASSQAGTGVNEQFF.

This rearrangement joins TRBV25-1 to TRBJ2-1, with D possibly matching TRBD1 (5 bases). V shed 2 bases and J shed 9 bases, with 14 bases lying between them. CDR1 MGHDK and CDR2 SYGVNS come from the germline V gene. The CDR3 contains 14 residues. The CDR3 DNA is TGTGCCAGCAGTGAAAGCCCAGGGTCGAGTGAGCAGTTCTTC. This sequence encodes CASSESPGSSEQFF.

This clone was found once. The rearrangement uses TRBV9 and TRBJ1-3, with D unresolved. V lost 7 bases and J lost 4, with 3 bases in between. This CDR3 is built from 10 residues. Germline V CDR1 and CDR2: SGDLS, YYNGEE. The chain's CDR3 is CASSGNTIYF. CDR3 nucleotide sequence: TGTGCCAGCTCGGGAAACACCATATATTTT. Together with reference TRBV9 and TRBJ1-3, the CDR3 gives the full variable domain: DSGVTQTPKHLITATGQRVTLRCSPRSGDLSVYWYQQSLDQGLQFLIQYYNGEERAKGNILERFSAQQFPDLHSELNLSSLELGDSALYFCASSGNTIYFGEGSWLTVV.

The V and J genes are TRBV27 and TRBJ2-2, with TRBD1 identical over 7 bases. CDR1 MNHEY and CDR2 SMNVEV come from the germline V gene (reference sequence). CDR3 length: 15 amino acids. With 2 bases clipped from V and 6 bases from J, the junction kept 6 bases outside the gene matches. The CDR3 DNA follows: TGTGCCAGCAGTTTAGAGGGGGCATGGGCCGGGGAGCTGTTTTTT. Protein sequence: CASSLEGAWAGELFF.

With regard to this clone: Relative to the germline gene, one junction end is altered; a read error may explain this. The CDR3 bases are TGCAGCGTGGAAGAGGCCGAATTGAACACCGGGGAGCTGTTTTTT. This gives the protein CSVEEAELNTGELFF. The V call is TRBV29-1, the J call TRBJ2-2; D not certain. The germline gives CDR1 SQVTM, CDR2 ANQGSEA. The CDR3 length is 15 residues.

The V call is TRBV7-6, the J call TRBJ1-1; D is uncertain. The CDR3 contains 16 residues. Deletions cut 3 bases from V and 0 bases from J, with 14 bases between. Germline CDR1 reads SGHVS; CDR2 reads FNYEAQ. CDR3 amino acids: CASSFYQAGMNTEAFF. The CDR3, as DNA: TGTGCCAGCAGCTTTTACCAGGCTGGCATGAACACTGAAGCTTTCTTT.

This clone was seen a single time. The gene calls are TRBV10-3 and TRBJ1-3; the D gene is possibly TRBD1 (6 bases). The CDR3 has 15 residues. The V and J ends lost 2 bases and 2 bases respectively, with 10 bases between them. Germline V gives CDR1 ENHRY, CDR2 SYGVKD. This CDR3 reads CAISEAGAPGNTIYF. CDR3 coding DNA: TGTGCCATCAGTGAGGCAGGGGCCCCTGGAAACACCATATATTTT.

The rearrangement joins TRBV6-1 to TRBJ2-7; no firm D call. Germline CDR1 reads MNHNS; CDR2 reads SASEGT. This CDR3 spans 12 amino acids. V dropped 5 bases and J dropped 2 bases, with 7 bases sitting between them. CDR3 nucleotide sequence: TGTGCCAGCAGTCGCGGCCCCTACGAGCAGTACTTC. This translates into CASSRGPYEQYF.

V gene TRBV2 combines with J gene TRBJ2-1; D remains unclear. CDR1 is SNHLY and CDR2 is FYNNEI in the germline V gene. V lost 6 bases and J lost 8, with 8 bases in between. There are 11 residues in the CDR3. CDR3 in amino acids: CASRAQHEQFF. In DNA, the CDR3 is TGTGCCAGCAGGGCCCAGCATGAGCAGTTCTTC. Variable domain in full (rest from reference TRBV2 and TRBJ2-1): EPEVTQTPSHQVTQMGQEVILRCVPISNHLYFYWYRQILGQKVEFLVSFYNNEISEKSEIFDDQFSVERPDGSNFTLKIRSTKLEDSAMYFCASRAQHEQFFGPGTRLTVL.

The chain employs TRBV10-3 and TRBJ2-2; maybe TRBD1 (6 bases). This CDR3 contains 13 residues. The V end was cut by 0 bases, the J end by 8 bases, with 7 bases between. Germline loops: CDR1 ENHRY, CDR2 SYGVKD. CDR3: CAISESRGGELFF. For the CDR3, the DNA is TGTGCCATCAGTGAGTCAAGGGGGGGGGAGCTGTTTTTT.

The chain uses TRBV2 and TRBJ1-2; D perhaps matches TRBD1 (6 bases). Trimming shortened V by 1 base and J by 4 bases, and 10 bases separated the two germline ends. The V gene's germline CDR1 is SNHLY and CDR2 FYNNEI. The CDR3 is made up of 14 amino acids. CDR3 nucleotide sequence: TGTGCCAGCAGTGAAGGTCAGGACAGCTATGGCTACACCTTC. This sequence encodes CASSEGQDSYGYTF.

This chain joins TRBV7-6 and TRBJ2-3, with D perhaps given as TRBD1 or TRBD2 (6 bases each). The CDR3 is 15 residues long. Germline lookup yields CDR1 SGHVS and CDR2 FNYEAQ. V lost 2 bases to trimming and J lost 0 bases, with 9 bases between them. The CDR3 bases are TGTGCCAGCAGCTTAAGGGGGGACAGCACAGATACGCAGTATTTT. Translation gives CASSLRGDSTDTQYF. Using reference TRBV7-6 and TRBJ2-3 for the parts outside the CDR3, the full variable domain is GAGVSQSPRYKVTKRGQDVALRCDPISGHVSLYWYRQALGQGPEFLTYFNYEAQQDKSGLPNDRFSAERPEGSISTLTIQRTEQRDSAMYRCASSLRGDSTDTQYFGPGTRLTVL.

V and J are TRBV28 and TRBJ1-2, with D hard to call. The germline V gene encodes CDR1 MDHEN and CDR2 SYDVKM. The CDR3 spans 16 residues. Deletions cut 4 bases from V and 1 base from J, with 16 bases between. The DNA for the CDR3 is TGTGCCAGCAGTTCACCCTGGGCCACGGATAACTATGGCTACACCTTC. It specifies CASSSPWATDNYGYTF.

The chain combines TRBV7-2 with TRBJ2-1, with D tentatively TRBD2 (6 bases). The CDR3 extends over 16 amino acids. V dropped 3 bases and J dropped 8 bases, with 20 bases sitting between them. Germline loops: CDR1 SGHTA, CDR2 FQGNSA. This CDR3 is CASSFPTSGNRDEQFF. CDR3 DNA sequence: TGTGCCAGCAGCTTCCCGACTAGTGGAAATAGGGATGAGCAGTTCTTC. The whole variable domain, filled in from reference TRBV7-2 and TRBJ2-1, reads GAGVSQSPSNKVTEKGKDVELRCDPISGHTALYWYRQSLGQGLEFLIYFQGNSAPDKSGLPSDRFSAERTGGSVSTLTIQRTQQEDSAVYLCASSFPTSGNRDEQFFGPGTRLTVL.

This chain links TRBV4-1 with TRBJ1-1, with 7 bases aligning to TRBD1. This CDR3 has 14 amino acids. Losses at the gene ends were 4 bases for V and 1 base for J; bases not matched to a gene: 3. Per germline, CDR1 MGHRA and CDR2 YSYEKL. For the CDR3, the DNA is TGCGCCAGCAGCCCCGGGGACAGGAACACTGAAGCTTTCTTT. Translated, it gives CASSPGDRNTEAFF.

The V and J genes are TRBV6-1 and TRBJ2-7; D call uncertain. Germline CDR1 and CDR2: MNHNS and SASEGT. V shed 5 bases and J shed 0 bases, with 8 bases lying between them. This CDR3 region has 13 residues. The chain's CDR3 is CASSPASSYEQYF. The CDR3 DNA follows: TGTGCCAGCAGTCCGGCGAGCTCCTACGAGCAGTACTTC.

Remarks on this clone: The same CDR3 arises from other DNA sequences in this sample as well. Here the CDR3 reads CASSLTGPQETQYF. The CDR3 DNA is TGTGCCAGCAGCTTAACGGGGCCTCAAGAGACCCAGTACTTC. The V gene is TRBV7-2, the J gene TRBJ2-5, with D perhaps TRBD1 or TRBD2 (5 bases each). CDR1 is SGHTA, CDR2 FQGNSA, per germline. Between the trimmed V and J ends, which lost 2 bases and 2 bases, there was a span of 9 bases. The CDR3 is made up of 14 amino acids.

This chain joins TRBV9 and TRBJ2-7, with TRBD2 identical over 8 bases. The V segment lost 4 bases and the J segment 1 base; nucleotides outside the gene matches: 10. Germline loops: CDR1 SGDLS, CDR2 YYNGEE. This CDR3 contains 16 residues. The CDR3 DNA sequence: TGTGCCAGCAGCCTGAGCGGGGGCACGAGGTCCTACGAGCAGTACTTC. Its protein is CASSLSGGTRSYEQYF. Complete variable domain (other parts from reference TRBV9 and TRBJ2-7): DSGVTQTPKHLITATGQRVTLRCSPRSGDLSVYWYQQSLDQGLQFLIQYYNGEERAKGNILERFSAQQFPDLHSELNLSSLELGDSALYFCASSLSGGTRSYEQYFGPGTRLTVT.

This chain links TRBV7-8 with TRBJ2-7, with D unclear. Trimming took off 2 bases at V and 3 bases at J, with 11 bases between the two ends. CDR1 SGHVS and CDR2 FQNEAQ come from the germline V gene. The CDR3 has 14 residues. CDR3 in amino acids: CASSLPDGVYEQYF. The CDR3 DNA follows: TGTGCCAGCAGCTTACCTGACGGAGTCTACGAGCAGTACTTC.